One and the same sample provided the 18 T cell receptor beta chains below, sequenced in a study of control samples from healthy donors and cancer patients. TCRdb's copy holds only in-frame clones and misses some; the assay was immunoSEQ multiplex PCR. In the table there are 100,000 to 150,000 clones, roughly 87% of which are singletons. Source material: blood. Every receptor here comes from a young man in good health.

The chain employs TRBV7-9 and TRBJ1-3; D is uncertain. This CDR3 contains 16 residues. The germline V gene has CDR1 SEHNR and CDR2 FQNEAQ (reference sequence). V lost 0 bases and J 7 bases, leaving 16 bases between the germline ends. The CDR3 nucleotides read TGTGCCAGCAGCTTAGCGCTCGGGCCGAAACGGAACACCATATATTTT. It translates to CASSLALGPKRNTIYF. Based on the CDR3 plus reference TRBV7-9 and TRBJ1-3, the full variable domain is DTGVSQNPRHKITKRGQNVTFRCDPISEHNRLYWYRQTLGQGPEFLTYFQNEAQLEKSRLLSDRFSAERPKGSFSTLEIQRTEQGDSAMYLCASSLALGPKRNTIYFGEGSWLTVV.

This clone has a handful of counts. This chain links TRBV3-1 (or the pseudogene TRBV3-2) with TRBJ1-2; D gene uncertain. Germline-derived CDR1 and CDR2 are LGHDT and YNNKEL (reference sequence). The CDR3 has 11 residues. Trimming pared 4 bases from V and 4 bases from J, leaving 4 bases between. The CDR3 region has the DNA TGTGCCAGCAGCCTCTTCTATGGCTACACCTTC. Encoded protein: CASSLFYGYTF.

This clone was seen a single time. The chain has TRBV4-2 and TRBJ1-5; TRBD1 matches at 8 bases. CDR1 LGHNA and CDR2 YNFKEQ come from the germline V gene. The CDR3 is 21 amino acids. The J segment lost 2 bases and the V segment lost 4 bases, leaving 22 bases of the junction unmatched. The CDR3 DNA reads as TGTGCCAGCAGCCCTGGCGGGTTAGGGGCAGGGGGCGCGAAGGGCAATCAGCCCCAGCATTTT. This translates into CASSPGGLGAGGAKGNQPQHF.

The chain links TRBV10-3 to TRBJ2-5; 12 bases agree with TRBD2. The length of the CDR3 is 16 residues. V shed 3 bases and J 5 bases; nucleotides not matched to a gene: 7. The germline gives CDR1 ENHRY, CDR2 SYGVKD. The DNA of the CDR3 is TGTGCCATCAGTGACCCGAGACTAGCGGGAGTGGAGACCCAGTACTTC. Protein product: CAISDPRLAGVETQYF.

Written as DNA, the CDR3 is TGTGCCACCAGCAGGAACAGGGACACTGAAGCTTTCTTT. It codes for CATSRNRDTEAFF. V and J are TRBV15 and TRBJ1-1; D possibly corresponds to TRBD1 (6 bases). Germline lookup yields CDR1 LNHNV and CDR2 YYDKDF (reference sequence). The CDR3 length is 13 residues. Trimming cost V 3 bases and J 3 bases, with 8 bases left between them.

In this sample, this clone turned up a few times. The genes are TRBV12-3 or TRBV12-4 and TRBJ2-1; D is ambiguous. CDR3 length equals 11 residues. V shed 2 bases and J shed 9 bases, with 5 bases lying between them. Here the CDR3 DNA reads TGTGCCAGCAGTTTAATGGGTGAGCAGTTCTTC. Translation gives CASSLMGEQFF.

The V call is TRBV7-9, the J call TRBJ1-4, with a weak D call TRBD1 (5 bases). CDR1 SEHNR and CDR2 FQNEAQ come from the germline V gene (reference sequence). Trimming removed 5 bases from V and 8 bases from J, with 18 bases in between. This CDR3 region has 15 residues. The CDR3 loop reads CASSVGRQLQEKLFF. In DNA form, the CDR3 reads TGTGCCAGCAGCGTAGGACGACAGTTGCAGGAAAAACTGTTTTTT.

This clone was counted a few times. This specimen includes other DNA sequences encoding the same CDR3. V and J are TRBV6-5 and TRBJ2-7, with 10 bases that match TRBD2. Germline assignment: CDR1 MNHEY and CDR2 SVGAGI. The ends lost 0 bases at V and 0 bases at J; junction bases unmatched: 2. This CDR3 region has 16 residues. DNA for the CDR3: TGTGCCAGCAGTTACTCTGCTAGCGGGAGCTCCTACGAGCAGTACTTC. Residues: CASSYSASGSSYEQYF.

This clone was counted a few times. The V call is TRBV3-1 (or the pseudogene TRBV3-2), the J call TRBJ1-5; tentatively, D is TRBD1 (5 bases). The V gene lost 0 bases and the J gene lost 7 bases, with 19 bases spanning the gap. The CDR3 is made up of 17 amino acids. Germline assignment: CDR1 LGHDT and CDR2 YNNKEL (reference sequence). The CDR3 nucleotides read TGTGCCAGCAGCCAAGATCTAGGGGACGGCAAATGGCAGCCCCAGCATTTT. It translates to CASSQDLGDGKWQPQHF.

The V call is TRBV14, the J call TRBJ1-1; unclear D gene. There are 14 residues in the CDR3. The germline V gene encodes CDR1 SGHDN and CDR2 FVKESK. V was cut by 3 bases and J by 4 bases, with 12 bases left in between. The CDR3 region has the DNA TGTGCCAGCAGCCAGGGAGTGGCTAGCACTGAAGCTTTCTTT. It specifies CASSQGVASTEAFF.

This chain connects TRBV6-5 to TRBJ2-7; perhaps TRBD2 as D (5 bases). Germline lookup yields CDR1 MNHEY and CDR2 SVGAGI. This CDR3 comprises 12 residues. Deletions cut 7 bases from V and 3 bases from J, with 10 bases between. CDR3 residues: CASMGRGYEQYF. The CDR3 DNA is TGTGCCAGCATGGGCCGGGGCTACGAGCAGTACTTC.

This rearrangement joins TRBV24-1 to TRBJ1-5; TRBD1 agrees at 7 bases. This CDR3 is built from 15 residues. V was pared by 7 bases and J by 2 bases, with 7 bases of the junction left unmatched. Germline V CDR1 and CDR2: KGHDR, SFDVKD. CDR3 region: CATRRQGVRNQPQHF. CDR3 in DNA: TGTGCCACCAGAAGACAGGGCGTACGCAATCAGCCCCAGCATTTT.

The chain combines TRBV24-1 with TRBJ2-1; D assignment may be TRBD1 or TRBD2 (5 bases each). Germline CDR1 and CDR2: KGHDR and SFDVKD. V was trimmed by 3 bases and J by 0 bases, leaving 20 bases between them. CDR3 length: 19 amino acids. The CDR3: CATSDPAIPGPTSYNEQFF. DNA for the CDR3: TGTGCCACCAGTGATCCAGCCATTCCGGGACCCACCTCCTACAATGAGCAGTTCTTC.

This chain joins TRBV6-2 or TRBV6-3 and TRBJ2-7; D not certain. The germline CDR1 and CDR2 sequences are MNHEY and SVGEGT. V shed 2 bases and J shed 0 bases, with 11 bases lying between them. The CDR3 runs to 15 residues. In nucleotides, the CDR3 is TGTGCCAGCAGTTACAGGGTCCTAAGCTCCTACGAGCAGTACTTC. Protein product: CASSYRVLSSYEQYF.

This rearrangement joins TRBV6-5 to TRBJ2-1; D remains unclear. The CDR3 totals 11 residues. V was shortened by 8 bases and J by 8 bases, with 10 bases between the two germline ends. Germline loops: CDR1 MNHEY, CDR2 SVGAGI. The CDR3: CASLLGDEQFF. Here the CDR3 DNA reads TGTGCCAGCCTCCTCGGCGATGAGCAGTTCTTC.

V usage is TRBV5-4 and J usage is TRBJ1-1; D is possibly TRBD1 (5 bases). CDR3 length: 14 residues. V lost 4 bases, J lost 6 bases, and 16 bases lay in between. Looked up from germline, CDR1 is SGHNT and CDR2 is YYREEE (reference sequence). In DNA, the CDR3 is TGTGCCAGCAGCAGCCCGGGGCCAGAGGCTGAAGCTTTCTTT. It translates to CASSSPGPEAEAFF.

The rearrangement uses TRBV10-2 and TRBJ1-5, with D possibly matching TRBD1 (6 bases). The CDR3 extends over 14 amino acids. Germline CDR1 reads WSHSY; CDR2 reads SAAADI. Trimming removed 2 bases from V and 4 bases from J, with 9 bases in between. This CDR3 is CASSERTANQPQHF. The CDR3 DNA follows: TGCGCCAGCAGTGAGAGGACAGCAAATCAGCCCCAGCATTTT.

The chain is built from TRBV7-3 and TRBJ2-3; D perhaps matches TRBD1 (5 bases). V was cut by 5 bases and J by 6 bases, with 12 bases left in between. Germline CDR1 SGHTA, CDR2 FQGTGA. The CDR3 runs to 13 residues. This CDR3 reads CASSTGMGDTQYF. CDR3 coding DNA: TGTGCCAGCAGCACAGGCATGGGGGATACGCAGTATTTT.